The 28 T cell receptor beta chains below were found in one sample sequenced in a study of shared clonotypes between healthy human individuals. The data were produced by immunoSEQ multiplex PCR, yet TCRdb's version contains in-frame clones alone and is incomplete. The data show about 2 million clones, about 95% seen once. Naive CD8 cells comprised CD45RO-negative, CCR7-positively selected cells, excluding terminally differentiated effector memory CD45RA+ cells. The sequenced sample was naive CD8+ T cells sorted from blood. The receptors stem from a young man in good health.

This clone was found a few times. Other nucleotide sequences in the sample specify the same CDR3. CDR3 DNA: TGTGCCAGCAGTTTACTCACAGGGGTGAGCAATGAGCAGTTCTTC. Protein: CASSLLTGVSNEQFF. The chain combines TRBV27 with TRBJ2-1, with 7 bases lining up with TRBD1. The V gene end was trimmed by 2 bases and the J gene end by 6 bases; junction bases not matched to a gene: 7. The CDR3 length is 15 residues. CDR1 and CDR2 (germline): MNHEY, SMNVEV (reference sequence).

This clone has just one count. The gene calls are TRBV4-1 and TRBJ2-5; 7 nucleotides match TRBD2. V lost 1 base, J lost 2 bases, and 1 base stayed unmatched. Looked up from germline, CDR1 is MGHRA and CDR2 is YSYEKL. CDR3 length: 14 residues. The CDR3 coding sequence is TGCGCCAGCAGCCAAGGACTAGCTCAAGAGACCCAGTACTTC. Protein product: CASSQGLAQETQYF.

V usage is TRBV30 and J usage is TRBJ2-7; 8 bases are a match to TRBD1. V trimming: 3 bases; J trimming: 2 bases; junction bases outside the gene matches: 15. In germline, CDR1 is GTSNPN, CDR2 SVGIG (reference sequence). The CDR3 runs to 17 residues. The CDR3 is CAWSADLTGVATYEQYF. In nucleotides, the CDR3 is TGTGCCTGGAGCGCAGACCTGACAGGGGTCGCCACCTACGAGCAGTACTTC. The whole variable domain, remainder taken from reference TRBV30 and TRBJ2-7, is SQTIHQWPATLVQPVGSPLSLECTVEGTSNPNLYWYRQAAGRGLQLLFYSVGIGQISSEVPQNLSASRPQDRQFILSSKKLLLSDSGFYLCAWSADLTGVATYEQYFGPGTRLTVT.

V and J are TRBV2 and TRBJ2-7, with D possibly matching TRBD2 (5 bases). CDR3 length equals 13 residues. V lost 7 bases and J 0 bases, leaving 10 bases between the germline ends. Germline V gene sequence: CDR1 SNHLY, CDR2 FYNNEI. The CDR3 loop reads CASNGVSSYEQYF. In DNA, the CDR3 is TGTGCCAGCAACGGGGTGAGCTCCTACGAGCAGTACTTC. The full variable domain, with the rest looked up from reference TRBV2 and TRBJ2-7, is EPEVTQTPSHQVTQMGQEVILRCVPISNHLYFYWYRQILGQKVEFLVSFYNNEISEKSEIFDDQFSVERPDGSNFTLKIRSTKLEDSAMYFCASNGVSSYEQYFGPGTRLTVT.

The J gene is TRBJ2-2, the V gene TRBV7-6; D is unclear. The V gene's germline CDR1 is SGHVS and CDR2 FNYEAQ. The length of the CDR3 is 15 residues. Trimming cost V 3 bases and J 0 bases, with 8 bases left between them. The CDR3 DNA is TGTGCCAGCAGCTTCCGCGGAGCGAACACCGGGGAGCTGTTTTTT. It yields the protein CASSFRGANTGELFF.

The chain is built from TRBV28 and TRBJ2-1; D is tentatively TRBD1 or TRBD2 (5 bases each). The CDR3 extends over 17 amino acids. Trimming took 6 bases from V and 0 from J, leaving 18 bases between them. Per germline, CDR1 MDHEN and CDR2 SYDVKM. Here the CDR3 reads CASSFPRDGSSYNEQFF. The CDR3 DNA is TGTGCCAGCAGCTTCCCCCGGGACGGTAGCTCCTACAATGAGCAGTTCTTC.

The DNA for the CDR3 is TGTGCCAGCAGTCCCCCGGACAGGGAGGATGGCTACACCTTC. It is translated as CASSPPDREDGYTF. The V gene is TRBV21-1, the J gene TRBJ1-2; TRBD1 was called by the table and not checked on the DNA. TRBV21-1 is listed as a pseudogene. The CDR3 consists of 14 residues.

The chain uses TRBV4-1 and TRBJ1-6; 8 positions match TRBD1. Germline CDR1 MGHRA, CDR2 YSYEKL. V dropped 6 bases and J dropped 4; count of bases not matched to a gene: 5. The CDR3 extends over 15 amino acids. The CDR3: CASRDREQYNSPLHF. CDR3 DNA sequence: TGCGCCAGCAGGGACAGGGAACAATATAATTCACCCCTCCACTTT.

V gene TRBV27 combines with J gene TRBJ1-5; no definite D call. V shed 6 bases and J shed 3 bases, with 15 bases lying between them. CDR3 size: 15 residues. CDR1 is MNHEY and CDR2 is SMNVEV in the germline V gene (reference sequence). The CDR3 reads CASSPRAEFNQPQHF. The DNA for the CDR3 is TGTGCCAGCAGCCCAAGGGCGGAATTCAATCAGCCCCAGCATTTT.

This chain connects TRBV5-4 to TRBJ2-7; 9 nucleotides match TRBD1. The CDR3 is made up of 15 amino acids. Looked up from germline, CDR1 is SGHNT and CDR2 is YYREEE (reference sequence). After removal of 4 bases from V and 0 bases from J, the junction contained 5 bases not matched to a gene. CDR3 sequence: CASSLDRGGSYEQYF. CDR3 nucleotides: TGTGCCAGCAGCCTGGACAGGGGAGGCTCCTACGAGCAGTACTTC.

The chain is built from TRBV28 and TRBJ1-5; 8 bases agree with TRBD1. The CDR3 is made up of 13 amino acids. Per germline, CDR1 MDHEN and CDR2 SYDVKM. Trimming took 8 bases from V and 5 from J; bases not matched to a gene: 5. The CDR3 DNA sequence: TGTGCCAGCGGGACAGGAGTCGATCAGCCCCAGCATTTT. Amino acids: CASGTGVDQPQHF. Full variable domain (remainder filled in from reference TRBV28 and TRBJ1-5): DVKVTQSSRYLVKRTGEKVFLECVQDMDHENMFWYRQDPGLGLRLIYFSYDVKMKEKGDIPEGYSVSREKKERFSLILESASTNQTSMYLCASGTGVDQPQHFGDGTRLSIL.

The gene calls are TRBV4-1 and TRBJ2-7; D is unresolved. This CDR3 spans 15 amino acids. Germline V gene lookup returns CDR1 MGHRA and CDR2 YSYEKL. Trimming pared 2 bases from V and 0 bases from J, leaving 11 bases between. CDR3 bases: TGCGCCAGCAGCCAAAGCCCAAGGAGCTCCTACGAGCAGTACTTC. It encodes CASSQSPRSSYEQYF.

Worth noting for this clone: This CDR3 is also generated by other DNA sequences in the sample. CDR3: CASSSFYEQYF. CDR3 DNA: TGTGCCAGCAGTTCCTTTTACGAGCAGTACTTC. The genes are TRBV27 and TRBJ2-7, with D unresolved. The ends were cut back, 4 bases at V and 4 bases at J, with 5 bases in the middle. The CDR3 runs to 11 residues. CDR1 is MNHEY and CDR2 is SMNVEV in the germline V gene (reference sequence).

The chain employs TRBV2 and TRBJ2-4; the match to TRBD2 covers 7 bases. The CDR3 extends over 17 amino acids. Germline V gene sequence: CDR1 SNHLY, CDR2 FYNNEI. The junction had 8 bases not matched to a gene; V was cut back by 3 bases and J by 0 bases. The CDR3 region is CASSDPGGGPAKNIQYF. DNA for the CDR3: TGTGCCAGCAGTGATCCGGGAGGTGGGCCAGCCAAAAACATTCAGTACTTC.

The CDR3 region is CASSPRLDEQFF. The CDR3 nucleotides are TGTGCCAGCAGCCCAAGGCTGGACGAGCAGTTCTTC. V gene TRBV9 combines with J gene TRBJ2-1; D gene ambiguous. The germline gives CDR1 SGDLS, CDR2 YYNGEE. This CDR3 is 12 amino acids long. Trimming shortened V by 4 bases and J by 10 bases, and 12 bases separated the two germline ends.

The chain carries TRBV6-6 and TRBJ2-1; TRBD2 aligns across 10 bases. In germline, CDR1 is MNHNY, CDR2 SVGAGI (reference sequence). Trimming took 0 bases from V and 4 from J; bases not matched to a gene: 3. This CDR3 region has 16 residues. The chain's CDR3 is CASSYSGLAVYNEQFF. Here the CDR3 DNA reads TGTGCCAGCAGTTACTCCGGACTAGCGGTGTACAATGAGCAGTTCTTC.

The chain links TRBV13 to TRBJ2-6; TRBD1 is a possible D gene (5 bases). This CDR3 is built from 15 residues. Per germline, CDR1 PRHDT and CDR2 FYEKMQ (reference sequence). V was trimmed by 5 bases and J by 1 base, leaving 9 bases between them. The CDR3 spells CASSRRGSGANVLTF. CDR3 nucleotides: TGTGCCAGCAGCCGAAGGGGATCTGGGGCCAACGTCCTGACTTTC.

This sequence joins TRBV6-5 and TRBJ1-4; D is perhaps TRBD1 (5 bases). Between the trimmed V and J ends, which lost 7 bases and 0 bases, there was a span of 12 bases. CDR1 MNHEY and CDR2 SVGAGI come from the germline V gene. CDR3 size: 15 residues. Written as DNA, the CDR3 is TGTGCCAGCACCCTGACAGCCGCAACTAATGAAAAACTGTTTTTT. This encodes CASTLTAATNEKLFF.

The rearrangement uses TRBV5-1 and TRBJ2-2; D is possibly TRBD2 (6 bases). Between the trimmed V and J ends, which lost 2 bases and 6 bases, there was a span of 11 bases. Germline CDR1 and CDR2: SGHRS and YFSETQ. The CDR3 consists of 14 residues. This CDR3 reads CASSLISGAGELFF. The CDR3 region has the DNA TGCGCCAGCAGCTTAATTTCGGGGGCCGGGGAGCTGTTTTTT.

The V gene is TRBV10-3, the J gene TRBJ2-2, with D perhaps TRBD1 or TRBD2 (5 bases each). The length of the CDR3 is 16 residues. V dropped 4 bases and J dropped 6 bases, with 18 bases sitting between them. Per the germline V gene, CDR1 is ENHRY and CDR2 is SYGVKD. The CDR3 reads CAISVFGLGGAGELFF. The CDR3 coding sequence is TGTGCCATCAGTGTTTTTGGACTTGGGGGAGCCGGGGAGCTGTTTTTT.

The V call is TRBV5-6, the J call TRBJ2-5; tentatively, D is TRBD1 or TRBD2 (5 bases each). V was cut by 0 bases and J by 4 bases, with 13 bases left in between. CDR3 size: 15 residues. In germline, CDR1 is SGHDT, CDR2 YYEEEE. The CDR3 nucleotides read TGTGCCAGCAGCTTGGACCCGGAGAGGGGAGAGACCCAGTACTTC. It is translated as CASSLDPERGETQYF. The complete variable domain, with remaining parts taken from reference TRBV5-6 and TRBJ2-5, reads DAGVTQSPTHLIKTRGQQVTLRCSPKSGHDTVSWYQQALGQGPQFIFQYYEEEERQRGNFPDRFSGHQFPNYSSELNVNALLLGDSALYLCASSLDPERGETQYFGPGTRLLVL.

This chain links TRBV11-1 with TRBJ2-7, with D perhaps matching TRBD2 (5 bases). The germline CDR1 and CDR2 sequences are SGHAT and FQDESV (reference sequence). Trimming cost V 7 bases and J 1 base, with 14 bases left between them. CDR3 length equals 14 residues. CDR3 nucleotide sequence: TGTGCCAGCACCAAGGTACTAGAATCCTACGAGCAGTACTTC. This gives the protein CASTKVLESYEQYF.

This clone was seen repeatedly, ten times or more. The rearrangement links TRBV9 to TRBJ1-6; D might be TRBD1 (6 bases). This CDR3 is built from 17 residues. In germline, CDR1 is SGDLS, CDR2 YYNGEE. V was clipped by 3 bases and J by 4 bases, with 17 bases between them. CDR3 loop: CASSEGADSSYNSPLHF. The CDR3 nucleotides are TGTGCCAGCAGCGAAGGGGCGGACAGTTCTTATAATTCACCCCTCCACTTT.

Written as DNA, the CDR3 is TGCGCCAGCAGCCAGGGAGAGACAACTAATGAAAAACTGTTTTTT. Amino acids: CASSQGETTNEKLFF. The V gene is TRBV4-3, the J gene TRBJ1-4; D is ambiguous. The CDR3 length is 15 residues. Germline CDR1 LGHNA, CDR2 YSLEER. V shed 3 bases and J shed 0 bases, with 8 bases lying between them.

This clone has just one count. This rearrangement joins TRBV27 to TRBJ2-7; tentative D call: TRBD2 (6 bases). V lost 5 bases to trimming and J lost 2 bases, with 22 bases between them. Germline V lookup: CDR1 MNHEY, CDR2 SMNVEV (reference sequence). The CDR3 is 17 amino acids. The chain's CDR3 is CASSTLLGTGVAYEQYF. In DNA form, the CDR3 reads TGTGCCAGCAGTACCCTTTTGGGGACGGGGGTAGCCTACGAGCAGTACTTC.

The count of this clone is one. The J gene is TRBJ1-5, the V gene TRBV7-9; D is uncertain. Germline-derived CDR1 and CDR2 are SEHNR and FQNEAQ (reference sequence). This CDR3 comprises 13 residues. Between the trimmed V and J ends, which lost 5 bases and 7 bases, there was a span of 12 bases. The CDR3 DNA follows: TGTGCCAGCAGCCCAGGAGCCAGACAGCCCCAGCATTTT. This sequence encodes CASSPGARQPQHF.

A word on this clone: Relative to the germline gene, one junction end is altered; a read error may explain this. This rearrangement joins TRBV10-3 to TRBJ1-1; perhaps TRBD1 as D (5 bases). Per germline, CDR1 ENHRY and CDR2 SYGVKD. CDR3 length: 16 residues. CDR3 residues: CAITEGQAHSDTEAFF. The CDR3 coding sequence is TGTGCCATCACTGAGGGGCAGGCGCATTCCGACACTGAAGCTTTCTTT.

The V gene is TRBV14, the J gene TRBJ2-6; 8 bases fit TRBD1. The V and J ends lost 2 bases and 3 bases, in that order; junction bases with no gene match: 6. Germline V gene data show CDR1 as SGHDN and CDR2 as FVKESK. This CDR3 has 17 amino acids. The CDR3 DNA reads TGTGCCAGCAGCCAATTTGCAGGGGGCTTTGGGGCCAACGTCCTGACTTTC. This encodes CASSQFAGGFGANVLTF. Full variable domain (outside the CDR3, taken from reference TRBV14 and TRBJ2-6): EAGVTQFPSHSVIEKGQTVTLRCDPISGHDNLYWYRRVMGKEIKFLLHFVKESKQDESGMPNNRFLAERTGGTYSTLKVQPAELEDSGVYFCASSQFAGGFGANVLTFGAGSRLTVL.